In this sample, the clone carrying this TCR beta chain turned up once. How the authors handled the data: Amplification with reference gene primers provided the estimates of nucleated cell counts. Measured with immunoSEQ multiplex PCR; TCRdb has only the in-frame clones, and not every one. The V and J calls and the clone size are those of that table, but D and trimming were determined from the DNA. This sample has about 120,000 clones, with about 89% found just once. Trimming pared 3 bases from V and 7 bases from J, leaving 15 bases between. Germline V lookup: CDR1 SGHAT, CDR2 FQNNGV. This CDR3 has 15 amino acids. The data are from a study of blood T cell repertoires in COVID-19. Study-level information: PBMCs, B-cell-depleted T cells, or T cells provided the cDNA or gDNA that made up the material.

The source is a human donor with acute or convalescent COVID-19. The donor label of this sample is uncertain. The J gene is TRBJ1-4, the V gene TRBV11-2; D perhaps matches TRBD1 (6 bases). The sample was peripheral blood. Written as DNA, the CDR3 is TGTGCCAGCAGCTTGGACCGATACAGGGTTGAAAAACTGTTTTTT. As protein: CASSLDRYRVEKLFF.